The 21 T cell receptor beta chains below come from one sample, sequenced in a study of blood T cell repertoires in COVID-19. Sequencing used immunoSEQ multiplex PCR; TCRdb keeps in-frame clones, though not all of them. Of some 100,000 clones listed, around 90% are singletons. Sequencing was done on a sample of peripheral blood. The source of these receptors is a woman between 65 and 79 years old with acute or convalescent COVID-19.

The chain combines TRBV4-2 with TRBJ2-7; possibly TRBD2 for D (5 bases). Germline loops: CDR1 LGHNA, CDR2 YNFKEQ. The CDR3 totals 16 residues. The V gene lost 0 bases and the J gene lost 0 bases, with 12 bases spanning the gap. CDR3 DNA: TGTGCCAGCAGCCAAGATGCAGCGGAGGCCTCCTACGAGCAGTACTTC. Protein sequence: CASSQDAAEASYEQYF.

The CDR3 spells CASTKPQGAQPQHF. CDR3 nucleotide sequence: TGTGCCAGTACCAAACCACAGGGGGCTCAGCCCCAGCATTTT. This rearrangement joins TRBV19 to TRBJ1-5, with TRBD1 identical over 9 bases. The CDR3 loop spans 14 amino acids. The germline V gene has CDR1 LNHDA and CDR2 SQIVND (reference sequence). V lost 7 bases to trimming and J lost 6 bases; unmatched junction nucleotides: 7.

The gene calls are TRBV19 and TRBJ2-7, with TRBD2 as a possible D gene (5 bases). Looked up from germline, CDR1 is LNHDA and CDR2 is SQIVND (reference sequence). The CDR3 is 13 residues long. The V and J ends lost 3 bases and 1 base respectively, with 7 bases between them. The CDR3 protein is CASSIGLSYEQYF. CDR3 sequence (DNA): TGTGCCAGTAGTATTGGACTGTCCTACGAGCAGTACTTC. Using reference TRBV19 and TRBJ2-7 for the parts outside the CDR3, the full variable domain is DGGITQSPKYLFRKEGQNVTLSCEQNLNHDAMYWYRQDPGQGLRLIYYSQIVNDFQKGDIAEGYSVSREKKESFPLTVTSAQKNPTAFYLCASSIGLSYEQYFGPGTRLTVT.

This clone was counted a single time. The chain recombines TRBV23-1 with TRBJ2-5; perhaps TRBD1 as D (5 bases). TRBV23-1 carries the ORF label, with uncertain function. Trimming took 4 bases from V and 0 from J, leaving 24 bases between them. CDR3 length: 19 residues. In DNA, the CDR3 is TGCGCCAGCAGTCGAGCCAGGGAAAACCTAAGACCGAACCAAGAGACCCAGTACTTC. Translation: CASSRARENLRPNQETQYF.

The chain combines TRBV15 with TRBJ1-3, with 9 bases aligning to TRBD1. Germline trimming cut 3 bases from V and 1 base from J; bases unmatched to any gene: 1. CDR1 is LNHNV and CDR2 is YYDKDF in the germline V gene (reference sequence). This CDR3 comprises 15 residues. The CDR3 DNA sequence: TGTGCCACCAGCAGGACAGGGGGTTCTGGAAACACCATATATTTT. Translated: CATSRTGGSGNTIYF.

This clone was found once. The rearrangement joins TRBV6-5 to TRBJ1-2; the match to TRBD1 covers 9 bases. This CDR3 is built from 16 residues. Looked up from germline, CDR1 is MNHEY and CDR2 is SVGAGI. With 3 bases clipped from V and 4 bases from J, the junction kept 9 bases outside the gene matches. The CDR3 sequence is CASSYGRQGVGYGYTF. The CDR3 DNA is TGTGCCAGCAGTTATGGTCGACAGGGGGTTGGCTATGGCTACACCTTC.

The J gene is TRBJ2-4, the V gene TRBV5-1; 8 bases are a match to TRBD1. The CDR3 totals 15 residues. The germline V gene encodes CDR1 SGHRS and CDR2 YFSETQ. Trimming cost V 0 bases and J 8 bases; bases outside gene matches: 7. The CDR3, as DNA: TGCGCCAGCAGCTTGGGAGGGGACAGGAGCCACATTCAGTACTTC. Encoded protein: CASSLGGDRSHIQYF.

CDR3 amino acids: CASSPGSGWGSGANVLTF. In DNA form, the CDR3 reads TGTGCCAGCAGCCCGGGGTCCGGGTGGGGCTCTGGGGCCAACGTCCTGACTTTC. The V gene is TRBV5-6, the J gene TRBJ2-6; D may be TRBD2 (5 bases). The CDR3 runs 18 residues. CDR1 is SGHDT and CDR2 is YYEEEE in the germline V gene. The V gene lost 4 bases and the J gene lost 0 bases, with 17 bases spanning the gap.

V and J are TRBV28 and TRBJ1-2; 8 bases are shared with TRBD1. CDR3 length: 15 residues. Trimming at V came to 5 bases and at J to 4 bases, leaving 9 bases not matched to a gene. Germline V gene data show CDR1 as MDHEN and CDR2 as SYDVKM. The CDR3 DNA follows: TGTGCCAGCAGTCTCGCTTCAACAGGGGGCTATGGCTACACCTTC. Amino acids: CASSLASTGGYGYTF.

The rearrangement uses TRBV11-3 and TRBJ1-3, with D maybe TRBD1 (5 bases). CDR3 length: 12 residues. Deletions cut 5 bases from V and 9 bases from J, with 11 bases between. In germline, CDR1 is SGHNT, CDR2 YENEEA. CDR3 region: CASSGQGGTIYF. The CDR3 bases are TGTGCCAGCAGCGGTCAGGGTGGCACCATATATTTT.

The chain uses TRBV6-5 and TRBJ1-2; 9 bases match TRBD1. The length of the CDR3 is 16 residues. Germline V lookup: CDR1 MNHEY, CDR2 SVGAGI. V lost 0 bases, J lost 6 bases, and 8 bases stayed unmatched. The CDR3 region is CASSYSPIGTGNGYTF. CDR3 in DNA: TGTGCCAGCAGTTACTCGCCCATTGGGACAGGGAATGGCTACACCTTC.

This chain joins TRBV11-3 and TRBJ2-7; D might be TRBD1 (5 bases). CDR1 is SGHNT, CDR2 YENEEA, per germline. CDR3 length equals 15 residues. Trimming cost V 1 base and J 2 bases, with 12 bases left between them. The CDR3, as DNA: TGTGCCAGCAGCTTAGGTTGGGGCGGAACCTACGAGCAGTACTTC. Protein product: CASSLGWGGTYEQYF.

The chain links TRBV6-6 to TRBJ2-4; tentatively, D is TRBD2 (7 bases). V dropped 2 bases and J dropped 6 bases, with 17 bases sitting between them. The CDR3 extends over 16 amino acids. Germline assignment: CDR1 MNHNY and CDR2 SVGAGI (reference sequence). The CDR3: CASSYGSGGPGNIQYF. The CDR3, as DNA: TGTGCCAGCAGTTACGGGTCGGGGGGCCCTGGAAACATTCAGTACTTC.

The rearrangement uses TRBV2 and TRBJ1-1; D not resolved. The V end was cut by 7 bases, the J end by 1 base, with 10 bases between. The CDR3 sequence is 13 residues long. Germline CDR1 reads SNHLY; CDR2 reads FYNNEI. The CDR3 here is CASTLDWNTEAFF. As DNA, the CDR3 is TGTGCCAGCACCCTTGACTGGAACACTGAAGCTTTCTTT. Together with reference TRBV2 and TRBJ1-1, the CDR3 gives the full variable domain: EPEVTQTPSHQVTQMGQEVILRCVPISNHLYFYWYRQILGQKVEFLVSFYNNEISEKSEIFDDQFSVERPDGSNFTLKIRSTKLEDSAMYFCASTLDWNTEAFFGQGTRLTVV.

This rearrangement joins TRBV10-2 to TRBJ1-5; unclear D gene. The germline CDR1 and CDR2 sequences are WSHSY and SAAADI. This CDR3 is 16 amino acids long. V gave up 0 bases and J gave up 7 bases, with 16 bases separating them. The CDR3 reads CASSESAAVGRQPQHF. CDR3 nucleotide sequence: TGCGCCAGCAGTGAGTCGGCGGCAGTCGGAAGACAGCCCCAGCATTTT.

The DNA of the CDR3 is TGTGCCAGCAGGCCGGGACTCCAGACGGGAGAGCAGTACGTC. Protein sequence: CASRPGLQTGEQYV. This chain links TRBV6-5 with TRBJ2-7; D might be TRBD2 (6 bases). The CDR3 length is 14 residues. Germline CDR1 MNHEY, CDR2 SVGAGI. V dropped 6 bases and J dropped 7 bases, with 19 bases sitting between them.

The chain carries TRBV7-8 and TRBJ1-2, with no clear D. Per the germline V gene, CDR1 is SGHVS and CDR2 is FQNEAQ. V dropped 1 base and J dropped 1 base, with 7 bases sitting between them. The CDR3 spans 14 residues. CDR3 bases: TGTGCCAGCAGCTTAGAAGCCGGTAACTATGGCTACACCTTC. Its protein product is CASSLEAGNYGYTF.

J is TRBJ2-6 and V is TRBV5-1; D unclear. The CDR3 totals 14 residues. Germline V gives CDR1 SGHRS, CDR2 YFSETQ. Trimming took 5 bases from V and 0 from J, leaving 6 bases between them. The CDR3 bases are TGCGCCAGCAGATCTACCTCTGGGGCCAACGTCCTGACTTTC. Translated: CASRSTSGANVLTF.

The chain employs TRBV7-2 and TRBJ2-1; D unresolved. The CDR3 contains 15 residues. V was pared by 2 bases and J by 4 bases, with 12 bases between. Per germline, CDR1 SGHTA and CDR2 FQGNSA. The DNA for the CDR3 is TGTGCCAGCAGCTTAATTCCTGAGACTTACAATGAGCAGTTCTTC. As protein: CASSLIPETYNEQFF.

This chain connects TRBV20-1 to TRBJ1-2, with 7 bases matching TRBD1. The CDR3 spans 16 residues. Germline CDR1 DFQATT, CDR2 SNEGSKA (reference sequence). Losses at the gene ends were 3 bases for V and 4 bases for J; bases not matched to a gene: 14. The CDR3 loop reads CSASNSPGQPPYGYTF. CDR3 nucleotides: TGCAGTGCTAGTAACTCGCCGGGACAGCCACCCTATGGCTACACCTTC.

The V gene is TRBV2, the J gene TRBJ1-5, with TRBD1 identical over 8 bases. The length of the CDR3 is 14 residues. J was trimmed by 5 bases and V by 7 bases; bases with no gene match: 7. Germline CDR1 is SNHLY and CDR2 is FYNNEI. The CDR3 nucleotides read TGTGCCAGCACGGGAGGACAGGGTGATCAGCCCCAGCATTTT. Translated: CASTGGQGDQPQHF.